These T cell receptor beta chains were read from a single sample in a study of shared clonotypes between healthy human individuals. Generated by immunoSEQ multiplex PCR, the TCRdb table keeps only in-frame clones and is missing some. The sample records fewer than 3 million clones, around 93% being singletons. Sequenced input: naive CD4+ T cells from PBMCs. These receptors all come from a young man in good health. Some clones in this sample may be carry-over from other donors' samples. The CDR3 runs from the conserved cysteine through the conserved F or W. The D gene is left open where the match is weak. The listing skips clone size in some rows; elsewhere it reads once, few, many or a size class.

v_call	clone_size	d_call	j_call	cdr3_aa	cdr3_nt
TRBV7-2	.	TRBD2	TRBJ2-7	CASSLVGSGTEQYF	TGTGCCAGCAGCTTAGTAGGGAGCGGGACTGAGCAGTACTTC
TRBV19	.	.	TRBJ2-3	CASSIGDSTDTQYF	TGTGCCAGTAGTATCGGGGACAGCACAGATACGCAGTATTTT
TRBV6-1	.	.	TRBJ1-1	CASSEWSIAEAFF	TGTGCCAGCAGTGAATGGAGTATCGCTGAAGCTTTCTTT
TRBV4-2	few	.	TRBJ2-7	CASSQGSGPYEQYF	TGTGCCAGCAGCCAAGGATCAGGGCCCTACGAGCAGTACTTC
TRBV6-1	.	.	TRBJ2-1	CASSEPLEGSGEQFF	TGTGCCAGCAGTGAACCGCTAGAAGGGTCGGGGGAGCAGTTCTTC
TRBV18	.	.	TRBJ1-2	CASSPTTGDYGYTF	TGTGCCAGCTCACCAACGACAGGAGACTATGGCTACACCTTC
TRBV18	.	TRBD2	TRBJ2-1	CASSPIGGGYNEQFF	TGTGCCAGCTCACCTATCGGGGGGGGATACAATGAGCAGTTCTTC
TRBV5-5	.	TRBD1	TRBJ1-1	CASSRPTGGTEAFF	TGTGCCAGCAGCAGACCGACAGGGGGGACTGAAGCTTTCTTT
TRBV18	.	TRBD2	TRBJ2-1	CASSLLTPGLGEYNEQFF	TGTGCCAGCTCCCTCCTCACCCCGGGACTAGGGGAATACAATGAGCAGTTCTTC
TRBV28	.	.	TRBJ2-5	CASSLGRYQETQYF	TGTGCCAGCAGTTTGGGACGGTACCAAGAGACCCAGTACTTC
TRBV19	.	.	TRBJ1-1	CASNQDRTDTEAFF	TGTGCCAGTAATCAGGACAGAACGGATACTGAAGCTTTCTTT
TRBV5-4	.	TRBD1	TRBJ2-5	CASSPGQGFPQETQYF	TGTGCCAGCAGCCCAGGACAGGGGTTCCCCCAAGAGACCCAGTACTTC
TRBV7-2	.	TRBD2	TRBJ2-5	CASSLDPRESQETQYF	TGTGCCAGCAGCTTAGACCCGCGGGAGAGCCAAGAGACCCAGTACTTC
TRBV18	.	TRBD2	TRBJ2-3	CASSPRLAANTDTQYF	TGTGCCAGCTCACCCCGACTAGCGGCGAACACAGATACGCAGTATTTT
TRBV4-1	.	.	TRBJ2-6	CASSQFEGAAGANVLTF	TGCGCCAGCAGCCAATTTGAGGGTGCGGCTGGGGCCAACGTCCTGACTTTC
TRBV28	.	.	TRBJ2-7	CASSSYFERISYEQYF	TGTGCCAGCAGTTCTTATTTCGAGCGTATCTCCTACGAGCAGTACTTC
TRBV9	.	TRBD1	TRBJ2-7	CASSHGQGAYEQYF	TGTGCCAGCAGCCATGGACAGGGAGCCTACGAGCAGTACTTC
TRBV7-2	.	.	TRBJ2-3	CASSPYRASTDTQYF	TGTGCCAGCAGCCCTTATAGAGCTAGCACAGATACGCAGTATTTT
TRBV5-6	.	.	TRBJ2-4	CASSSDPLAKNIQYF	TGTGCCAGCAGCTCGGATCCGTTAGCCAAAAACATTCAGTACTTC
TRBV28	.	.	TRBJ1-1	CASSLRAGAAEAFF	TGTGCCAGCAGTTTAAGGGCAGGGGCGGCTGAAGCTTTCTTT
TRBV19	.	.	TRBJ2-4	CASSAWTELAKNIQYF	TGTGCCAGTAGTGCATGGACGGAATTAGCCAAAAACATTCAGTACTTC
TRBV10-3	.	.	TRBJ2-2	CAIRWDQGGTGELFF	TGTGCCATCCGCTGGGATCAGGGTGGTACCGGGGAGCTGTTTTTT
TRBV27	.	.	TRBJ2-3	CASSFVGGTDTQYF	TGTGCCAGCAGTTTCGTTGGAGGCACAGATACGCAGTATTTT
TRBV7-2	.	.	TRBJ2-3	CASSLVRTSTDTQYF	TGTGCCAGCAGCTTAGTTCGCACTAGCACAGATACGCAGTATTTT
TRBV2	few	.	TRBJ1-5	CASTRDSNQPQHF	TGTGCCAGCACTAGGGATAGCAATCAGCCCCAGCATTTT
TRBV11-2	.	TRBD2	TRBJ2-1	CASSLILASGMGEQFF	TGTGCCAGCAGCTTAATATTGGCTAGCGGGATGGGTGAGCAGTTCTTC
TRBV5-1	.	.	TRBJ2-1	CASSPRDGYNEQFF	TGCGCCAGCAGCCCTCGGGACGGTTACAATGAGCAGTTCTTC
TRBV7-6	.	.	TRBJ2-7	CASSLAERVSEQYF	TGTGCCAGCAGCTTAGCCGAGCGAGTCTCCGAGCAGTACTTC
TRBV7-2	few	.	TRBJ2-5	CASSYDVETQYF	TGTGCCAGCAGCTACGATGTGGAGACCCAGTACTTC
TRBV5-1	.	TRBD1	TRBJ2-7	CASSRRDRDYEQYF	TGCGCCAGCAGCCGTCGGGACAGGGACTACGAGCAGTACTTC
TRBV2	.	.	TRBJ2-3	CASSAVRGTDTQYF	TGTGCCAGCAGTGCAGTCCGGGGCACAGATACGCAGTATTTT
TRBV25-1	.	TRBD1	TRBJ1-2	CASSSLGQGAHSDYGYTF	TGTGCCAGCAGTTCGCTCGGACAGGGGGCGCATTCCGACTATGGCTACACCTTC
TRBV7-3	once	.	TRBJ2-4	CASSLSTRDIQYF	TGTGCCAGCAGCTTATCTACTAGGGACATTCAGTACTTC
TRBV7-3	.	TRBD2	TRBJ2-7	CASSLIAGEVEQYF	TGTGCCAGCAGCTTAATTGCGGGAGAGGTTGAGCAGTACTTC
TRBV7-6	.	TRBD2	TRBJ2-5	CASSPGRGGLETQYF	TGTGCCAGCAGCCCAGGACGGGGGGGGCTGGAGACCCAGTACTTC
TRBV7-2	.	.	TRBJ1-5	CASSSLGVGGGGNQPQHF	TGTGCCAGCAGCTCCCTCGGAGTGGGGGGAGGTGGCAATCAGCCCCAGCATTTT
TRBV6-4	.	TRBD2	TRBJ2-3	CASSGGLAGDTQYF	TGTGCCAGCAGTGGGGGACTAGCTGGAGATACGCAGTATTTT
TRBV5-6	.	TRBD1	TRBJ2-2	CASSGNRGNTGELFF	TGTGCCAGCAGCGGGAACAGGGGAAACACCGGGGAGCTGTTTTTT
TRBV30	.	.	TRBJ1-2	CAWKGVFGYTF	TGTGCCTGGAAGGGGGTTTTTGGCTACACCTTC
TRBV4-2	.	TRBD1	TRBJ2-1	CASSQRTGARLSEQFF	TGTGCCAGCAGCCAACGGACAGGGGCCCGTCTGAGTGAGCAGTTCTTC
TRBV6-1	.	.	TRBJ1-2	CASSEGFWGYGYTF	TGTGCCAGCAGTGAAGGGTTCTGGGGATATGGCTACACCTTC
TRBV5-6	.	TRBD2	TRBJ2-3	CASSPLAGVIDTQYF	TGTGCCAGCAGCCCCCTAGCGGGAGTCATAGATACGCAGTATTTT
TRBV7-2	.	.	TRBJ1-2	CASSQIGRLSYGYTF	TGTGCCAGCAGCCAAATCGGGCGGCTCAGTTATGGCTACACCTTC
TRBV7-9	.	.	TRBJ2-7	CASSRGLDSYEQYF	TGTGCCAGCAGCCGGGGACTCGACTCCTACGAGCAGTACTTC
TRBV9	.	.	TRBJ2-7	CASSPGGSRGPYEQYF	TGTGCCAGCAGCCCCGGTGGTTCCAGGGGACCCTACGAGCAGTACTTC
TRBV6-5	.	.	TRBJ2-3	CASASSWDTQYF	TGTGCCAGTGCTAGCTCTTGGGATACGCAGTATTTT
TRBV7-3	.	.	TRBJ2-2	CASSLLGSDTGELFF	TGTGCCAGCAGCTTACTCGGGAGTGACACCGGGGAGCTGTTTTTT
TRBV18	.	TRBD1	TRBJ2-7	CASSPTGTGGSEQYF	TGTGCCAGCTCACCGACCGGGACAGGGGGCTCCGAGCAGTACTTC
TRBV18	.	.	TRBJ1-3	CASSPAGGSSGNTIYF	TGTGCCTCCAGCCCGGCAGGAGGGAGCTCTGGAAACACCATATATTTT
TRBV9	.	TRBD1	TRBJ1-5	CASGSGQGAAQPQHF	TGTGCCAGCGGCTCAGGACAGGGCGCGGCCCAGCCCCAGCATTTT